This T cell receptor beta chain was captured by sequencing in a study of shared clonotypes between healthy human individuals. Study observations and caveats: Sorted-subset sequencing, rarefaction showed, was incomplete despite large depth. Memory subsets generally showed smaller estimated richness than naive subsets did.

The V gene's germline CDR1 is KGHSH and CDR2 LQKENI. This CDR3 is 13 amino acids long. Trimming removed 4 bases from V and 1 base from J, with 7 bases in between. Genomic DNA from each subset was divided evenly over several immunoSEQ plates. TCRdb's table, derived via immunoSEQ multiplex PCR, lists solely in-frame clones and lacks some. The sample includes under 650,000 clones, 90% to 96% of them seen just once. As concerns this clone: Antigen: not known.

This chain uses TRBV18 with TRBJ1-1; D ambiguous. The receptor was isolated from a woman aged 30 to 39 in good health. Sequenced: naive CD4+ T cells sorted from blood. Subset indicated: CD45RA+ positively selected. CDR3 in amino acids: CASSLGKNTEAFF. The CDR3 nucleotides read TGTGCCAGCTCACTCGGTAAGAACACTGAAGCTTTCTTT.